This T cell receptor beta chain came from a study of T cells expressing NK-cell markers. TCRdb reprocessed the 5' RACE reads and stores each CDR3 protein as one record, lacking DNA. The table lists about 150,000 distinct CDR3 sequences, with roughly 35% in the top ten. The source of this sequence is a woman in her forties or fifties in good health. Sequences were obtained from blood T cells: a sorted CD56 or NKG2C T cell subset, CD4+ or CD8+ T cells, or bulk PBMC T cells (not recorded which).

The CDR3 reads CASSPDPPASFSGNTIYF. V is TRBV5-5 and J is TRBJ1-3. Looked up from germline, CDR1 is SGHKS and CDR2 is YYEKEE (reference sequence). CDR3 length equals 18 residues.